This T cell receptor (beta chain) was captured in a study of somatic mutations in cytotoxic T cells in rheumatoid arthritis. Profiled with immunoSEQ multiplex PCR; TCRdb holds only in-frame clones, not every one. The table has about 15,000 clones, 60% to 75% seen once. V trimming: 5 bases; J trimming: 1 base; junction bases outside the gene matches: 11. Germline CDR1 reads MNHEY; CDR2 reads SMNVEV (reference sequence). The CDR3 has 17 residues. About this clone itself: Its antigen is unknown.

Whole-study results and caveats: CD8+ T-cell clonality did not differ significantly between rheumatoid arthritis patients and age-matched healthy controls. A single CD8+ clone exceeded 20% of CD8+ cells in about an eighth of the roughly 60 patients.

Source material: CD8+ T cells sorted from blood. The chain recombines TRBV27 with TRBJ2-4, with 7 bases fitting TRBD1. This receptor was obtained from an adult with rheumatoid arthritis. CDR3 loop: CASSPLQTGSAKNIQYF. Written as DNA, the CDR3 is TGTGCCAGCAGTCCCCTTCAGACAGGGTCGGCCAAAAACATTCAGTACTTC.